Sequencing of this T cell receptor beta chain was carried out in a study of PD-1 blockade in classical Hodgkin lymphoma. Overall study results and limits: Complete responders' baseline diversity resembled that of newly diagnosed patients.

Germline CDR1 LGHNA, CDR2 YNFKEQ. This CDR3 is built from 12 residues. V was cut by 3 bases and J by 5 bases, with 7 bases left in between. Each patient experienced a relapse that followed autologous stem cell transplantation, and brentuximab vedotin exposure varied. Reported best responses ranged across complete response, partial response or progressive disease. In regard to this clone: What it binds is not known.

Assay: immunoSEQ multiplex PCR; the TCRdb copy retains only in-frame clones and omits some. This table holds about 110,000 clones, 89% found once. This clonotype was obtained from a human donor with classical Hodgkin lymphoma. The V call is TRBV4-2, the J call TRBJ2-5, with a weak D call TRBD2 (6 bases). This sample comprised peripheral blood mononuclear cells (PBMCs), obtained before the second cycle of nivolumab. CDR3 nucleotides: TGTGCCAGCAGCCAGGGGAGGGAGACCCAGTACTTC. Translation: CASSQGRETQYF.